The 22 T cell receptor beta chains reported below all come from one sample, sequenced in a study of T cells after yellow fever vaccination. From the 5' RACE reads, TCRdb called clonotypes with MiXCR, one entry per CDR3 protein. Here the sample spans about 320,000 distinct CDR3 sequences, 3.5% to 5% being singletons. The sample here was PBMCs, taken 15 days after the yellow fever booster vaccination. These receptor sequences come from a man aged 18 to 30 who received the YFV17D yellow fever vaccine.

This clonotype has a count of ten or more. This chain connects TRBV6-5 to TRBJ1-4, with D unclear. The germline gives CDR1 MNHEY, CDR2 SVGAGI. Trimming removed 2 bases from V and 7 bases from J, with 5 bases in between. The CDR3 is 12 residues long. Written as DNA, the CDR3 is TGTGCCAGCAGTTACGACGGTGAAAAACTGTTTTTT. Its protein product is CASSYDGEKLFF.

This chain joins TRBV10-3 and TRBJ2-2, with D possibly being TRBD1 (5 bases). Trimming shortened V by 6 bases and J by 4 bases, and 9 bases separated the two germline ends. CDR3 length equals 13 residues. Germline V gives CDR1 ENHRY, CDR2 SYGVKD. The CDR3 spells CAIRETGTGELFF. As DNA, the CDR3 is TGTGCCATCAGGGAAACAGGCACCGGGGAGCTGTTTTTT.

There are many counts of this clonotype. V usage is TRBV20-1 and J usage is TRBJ2-3, with a possible D match to TRBD2 (6 bases). Germline-derived CDR1 and CDR2 are DFQATT and SNEGSKA (reference sequence). The length of the CDR3 is 15 residues. The V gene lost 5 bases and the J gene lost 2 bases, with 17 bases spanning the gap. CDR3: CSAGQVGLSTDTQYF. In DNA form, the CDR3 reads TGCAGTGCTGGCCAGGTGGGACTTTCCACAGATACGCAGTATTTT.

This clonotype was seen at least ten times. The rearrangement uses TRBV7-2 and TRBJ1-5; TRBD1 agrees at 8 bases. There are 14 residues in the CDR3. V shed 5 bases, J shed 7 bases, and the junction held 7 bases outside the gene matches. Germline loops: CDR1 SGHTA, CDR2 FQGNSA. The CDR3 loop is CASSQGAIGQPQHF. In nucleotides, the CDR3 is TGTGCCAGCAGCCAGGGGGCTATAGGACAGCCCCAGCATTTT.

This sequence joins TRBV6-5 and TRBJ2-5; tentatively, D is TRBD2 (5 bases). CDR1 is MNHEY and CDR2 is SVGAGI in the germline V gene. The CDR3 totals 13 residues. V lost 6 bases, J lost 0 bases, and 8 bases lay in between. The CDR3 spells CASRPGNQETQYF. The CDR3 DNA reads as TGTGCCAGCAGACCCGGGAACCAAGAGACCCAGTACTTC.

This clonotype was detected only a few times. DNA for the CDR3: TGTGCCAGCCGCGGACAGGGGGAGGGGATTGCCAACGTCCTGACTTTC. Translated: CASRGQGEGIANVLTF. The rearrangement links TRBV12-3 or TRBV12-4 to TRBJ2-6; 10 positions match TRBD1. The CDR3 is 16 amino acids. Losses at the gene ends were 8 bases for V and 7 bases for J; bases not matched to a gene: 11.

This rearrangement joins TRBV12-3 or TRBV12-4 to TRBJ2-2, with D perhaps matching TRBD1 (5 bases). V was pared by 7 bases and J by 3 bases, with 12 bases between. The CDR3 totals 14 residues. CDR3 coding DNA: TGTGCCAGCACCTCCGACAGATACACCGGGGAGCTGTTTTTT. It encodes CASTSDRYTGELFF.

Notes on this clonotype: A much larger clone sits a single nucleotide away, making a read error possible. The gene calls are TRBV6-4 and TRBJ2-3; D ambiguous. V was pared by 7 bases and J by 4 bases, with 6 bases between. CDR1 is MRHNA and CDR2 is SNTAGT in the germline V gene. The CDR3 is made up of 11 amino acids. CDR3 in DNA: TGTGCCAGCACCGTAGCAGATACGCAGTATTTT. Its protein is CASTVADTQYF.

This clonotype appeared a few times. V is TRBV11-2 and J is TRBJ1-6; no firm D call. Trimming left V 1 base short and J 0 bases short, with 7 bases between. CDR1 is SGHAT and CDR2 is FQNNGV in the germline V gene. This CDR3 region has 16 residues. In nucleotides, the CDR3 is TGTGCCAGCAGCTTAGGGCAGGCCTCCTATAATTCACCCCTCCACTTT. This gives the protein CASSLGQASYNSPLHF.

V gene TRBV12-3 or TRBV12-4 combines with J gene TRBJ2-2, with D possibly TRBD2 on 5 matching bases. Trimming shortened V by 7 bases and J by 5 bases, and 11 bases separated the two germline ends. The CDR3 is made up of 13 amino acids. The CDR3 reads CASTLEHTGELFF. CDR3 in DNA: TGTGCCAGCACACTAGAGCATACCGGGGAGCTGTTTTTT.

This clonotype was seen only a few times. This chain joins TRBV24-1 and TRBJ1-2; D remains unclear. Germline assignment: CDR1 KGHDR and CDR2 SFDVKD. The ends were cut back, 9 bases at V and 4 bases at J, with 11 bases in the middle. The CDR3 has 12 residues. CDR3 residues: CATAPRSYGYTF. In nucleotides, the CDR3 is TGTGCCACCGCCCCCCGTTCCTATGGCTACACCTTC.

This clonotype was seen repeatedly, ten times or more. V is TRBV27 and J is TRBJ2-7; 9 nucleotides agree with TRBD2. Germline V gene lookup returns CDR1 MNHEY and CDR2 SMNVEV (reference sequence). The length of the CDR3 is 15 residues. V lost 2 bases and J lost 1; bases outside the gene matches: 3. CDR3 loop: CASSLSGGMSYEQYF. DNA for the CDR3: TGTGCCAGCAGTTTAAGCGGGGGGATGTCCTACGAGCAGTACTTC.

The chain couples TRBV6-2 or TRBV6-3 to TRBJ2-1; 8 bases agree with TRBD2. Germline values: CDR1 MNHEY, CDR2 SVGEGT. This CDR3 spans 15 amino acids. Trimming removed 7 bases from V and 7 bases from J; junction bases left unmatched: 12. DNA of the CDR3: TGTGCCAGCAACCCGACCGAGCGGGGGCAGAATGAGCAGTTCTTC. Translation gives CASNPTERGQNEQFF.

This clonotype has just a few counts. The junction does not match germline at one end; this may be a read error. The CDR3 protein is CASGGETGTAIF. In nucleotides, the CDR3 is TGTGCCAGCGGAGGAGAAACTGGGACAGCTATCTTT. This chain links TRBV6-1 with TRBJ1-3, with 7 bases matching TRBD1. The length of the CDR3 is 12 residues. Germline CDR1 is MNHNS and CDR2 is SASEGT.

In this sample, this clonotype turned up many times. This chain connects TRBV4-2 to TRBJ1-6, with D maybe TRBD1 (5 bases). V was trimmed by 1 base and J by 10 bases, leaving 14 bases between them. Germline CDR1 LGHNA, CDR2 YNFKEQ. This CDR3 has 15 residues. CDR3 DNA sequence: TGTGCCAGCAGCCAAGGGGGGGGGGTCAACTCACCCCTCCACTTT. This codes for CASSQGGGVNSPLHF.

This chain joins TRBV11-1 and TRBJ2-1; tentatively, D is TRBD1 (6 bases). CDR1 is SGHAT, CDR2 FQDESV, per germline (reference sequence). This CDR3 has 15 residues. The V end lost 1 base, the J end lost 4 bases, and 11 bases lay between the germline ends. As DNA, the CDR3 is TGTGCCAGCAGCTTAGGATCCAGGGGTTACAATGAGCAGTTCTTC. Its protein is CASSLGSRGYNEQFF. The full variable domain, rest sourced from reference TRBV11-1 and TRBJ2-1, is EAEVAQSPRYKITEKSQAVAFWCDPISGHATLYWYRQILGQGPELLVQFQDESVVDDSQLPKDRFSAERLKGVDSTLKIQPAELGDSAMYLCASSLGSRGYNEQFFGPGTRLTVL.

The sample holds many counts of this clonotype. The V gene is TRBV4-1, the J gene TRBJ2-1, with 8 positions matching TRBD2. The CDR3 consists of 17 residues. Germline lookup yields CDR1 MGHRA and CDR2 YSYEKL. The V and J ends lost 3 bases and 3 bases, in that order; junction bases with no gene match: 10. The CDR3 spells CASSHPKRGGGYNEQFF. The CDR3 nucleotides read TGCGCCAGCAGCCATCCTAAACGGGGGGGCGGCTACAATGAGCAGTTCTTC.

In this sample, this clonotype turned up many times. This chain links TRBV20-1 with TRBJ1-5; 8 nucleotides match TRBD1. Trimming took 4 bases from V and 7 from J; bases not matched to a gene: 6. This CDR3 spans 13 amino acids. Germline V gives CDR1 DFQATT, CDR2 SNEGSKA (reference sequence). The CDR3 DNA is TGCAGTGCTACCCGACAGGGGCGACAGCCCCAGCATTTT. Translating gives CSATRQGRQPQHF.

In its sample, this clonotype was seen a few times. The DNA for the CDR3 is TGTGCCAGCAGGGGACAGGGGGCGGGGGAGCAGTACTTC. It yields the protein CASRGQGAGEQYF. The chain combines TRBV12-3 or TRBV12-4 with TRBJ2-7; 12 nucleotides match TRBD1. This CDR3 is 13 amino acids long. Trimming took 6 bases from V and 7 from J; bases not matched to a gene: 4.

This clonotype was seen ten or more times. CDR3 sequence reads: CASSPYDSSTGELFF. The CDR3 DNA reads TGCGCCAGCAGCCCATATGACTCGAGCACCGGGGAGCTGTTTTTT. This sequence joins TRBV5-1 and TRBJ2-2, with D unclear. The CDR3 extends over 15 amino acids. Germline V gene sequence: CDR1 SGHRS, CDR2 YFSETQ. Trimming removed 4 bases at V and 4 bases at J, with 14 bases between.

This clonotype has at least ten counts. V is TRBV5-1 and J is TRBJ2-7; D gene unclear. Trimming shortened V by 7 bases and J by 6 bases, and 14 bases separated the two germline ends. The V gene's germline CDR1 is SGHRS and CDR2 YFSETQ. The CDR3 length is 12 residues. DNA for the CDR3: TGCGCCAGCGGTAACGACCCGCCCGAGCAGTACTTC. Its protein product is CASGNDPPEQYF.

Ten or more counts support this clonotype. The rearrangement joins TRBV10-3 to TRBJ1-1; D gene unclear. The CDR3 length is 15 residues. Between the trimmed V and J ends, which lost 0 bases and 3 bases, there was a span of 11 bases. The V gene's germline CDR1 is ENHRY and CDR2 SYGVKD. CDR3 nucleotide sequence: TGTGCCATCAGTGAGTCTGGGGAGATACACACTGAAGCTTTCTTT. The encoded protein is CAISESGEIHTEAFF.